This T cell receptor beta chain emerged from a study of cytomegalovirus exposure and HLA in healthy donors. Study-level points and caveats: TCR beta sequences reportedly predicted the HLA-A and HLA-B alleles of most subjects accurately. Prior analysis indicated that the majority of TCR beta V segments exhibited productivity approximately 87% or approximately 30% of the time.

On this clone: The target antigen is unknown.

From germline, CDR1 is MNHNS and CDR2 SASEGT. The CDR3 loop spans 20 amino acids. J gave up 0 bases and V 4 bases, and 15 bases lay outside the gene matches. With 60 Vbeta and 13 Jbeta primers, the PCR was carried out. Repertoires were generated with immunoSEQ multiplex PCR, while TCRdb's copy carries only in-frame clones and drops some. The profile shows about 120,000 clones, 80% of them singletons. The chain links TRBV6-1 to TRBJ2-6, with 7 nucleotides matching TRBD2. Sequenced material: PBMCs. The sequence derives from a female donor in good health and CMV-seropositive. The CDR3 spells CASSGDRGGGISSGANVLTF. In DNA, the CDR3 is TGTGCCAGCAGTGGGGACCGCGGGGGAGGGATAAGCTCTGGGGCCAACGTCCTGACTTTC.